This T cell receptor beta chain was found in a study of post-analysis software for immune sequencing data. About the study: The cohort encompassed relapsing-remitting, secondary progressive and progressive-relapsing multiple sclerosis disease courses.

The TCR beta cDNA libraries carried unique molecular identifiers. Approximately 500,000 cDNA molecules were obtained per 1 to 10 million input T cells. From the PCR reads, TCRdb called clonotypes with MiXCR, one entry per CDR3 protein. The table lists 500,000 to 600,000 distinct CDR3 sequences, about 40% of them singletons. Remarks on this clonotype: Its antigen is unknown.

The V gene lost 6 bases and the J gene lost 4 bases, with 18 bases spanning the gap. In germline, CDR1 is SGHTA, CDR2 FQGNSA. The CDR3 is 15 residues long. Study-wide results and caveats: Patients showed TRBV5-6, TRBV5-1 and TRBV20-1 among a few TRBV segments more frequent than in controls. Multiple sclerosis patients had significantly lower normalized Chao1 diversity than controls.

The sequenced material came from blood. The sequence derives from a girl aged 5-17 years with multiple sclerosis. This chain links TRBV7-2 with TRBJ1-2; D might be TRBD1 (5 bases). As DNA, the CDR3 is TGTGCCAGCAGGGGGGGGACGCCGAGCGTCTATGGCTACACCTTC. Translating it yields CASRGGTPSVYGYTF. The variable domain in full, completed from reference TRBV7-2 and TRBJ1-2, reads GAGVSQSPSNKVTEKGKDVELRCDPISGHTALYWYRQSLGQGLEFLIYFQGNSAPDKSGLPSDRFSAERTGGSVSTLTIQRTQQEDSAVYLCASRGGTPSVYGYTFGSGTRLTVV.